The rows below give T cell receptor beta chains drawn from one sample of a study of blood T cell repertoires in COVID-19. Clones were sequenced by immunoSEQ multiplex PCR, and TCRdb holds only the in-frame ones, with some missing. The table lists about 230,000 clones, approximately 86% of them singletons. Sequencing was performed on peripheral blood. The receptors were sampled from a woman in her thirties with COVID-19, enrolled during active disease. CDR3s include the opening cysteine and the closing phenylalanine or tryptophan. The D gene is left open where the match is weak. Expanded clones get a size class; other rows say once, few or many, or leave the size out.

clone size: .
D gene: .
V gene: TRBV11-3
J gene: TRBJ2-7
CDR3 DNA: TGTGCCAGCAGCCCCGGTGGCAGGGACGAGCAGTACTTC
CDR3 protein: CASSPGGRDEQYF

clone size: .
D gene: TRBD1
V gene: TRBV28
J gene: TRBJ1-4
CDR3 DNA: TGTGCCAGCAGCCCTCCCGGCAGGGGGCTGCATGAAAAACTGTTTTTT
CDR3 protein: CASSPPGRGLHEKLFF

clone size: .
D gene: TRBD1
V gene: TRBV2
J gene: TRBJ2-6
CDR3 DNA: TGTGCCAGTGACAGGGCTGGGGCCAACGTCCTGACTTTC
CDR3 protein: CASDRAGANVLTF

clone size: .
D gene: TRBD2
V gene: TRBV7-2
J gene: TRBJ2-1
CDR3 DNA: TGTGCCAGCAGCCCCCGACTAGCGGGTTACTCCTACAATGAGCAGTTCTTC
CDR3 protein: CASSPRLAGYSYNEQFF

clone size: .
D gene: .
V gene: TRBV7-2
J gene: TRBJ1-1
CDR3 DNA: TGTGCCAGCAGCTCACAGGGGAACACTGAAGCTTTCTTT
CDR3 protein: CASSSQGNTEAFF

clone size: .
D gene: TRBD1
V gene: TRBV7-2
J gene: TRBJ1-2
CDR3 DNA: TGTGCCAGCAGCTTCAACAGGGGACGTGATCGGTCTGGCTACACCTTC
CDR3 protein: CASSFNRGRDRSGYTF

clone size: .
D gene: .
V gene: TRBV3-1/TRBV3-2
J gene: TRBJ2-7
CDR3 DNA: TGTGCCAGCAGCCCAGACGGTTTCTACGAGCAGTACTTC
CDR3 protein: CASSPDGFYEQYF

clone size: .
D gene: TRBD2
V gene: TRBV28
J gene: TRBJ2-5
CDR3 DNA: TGTGCCAGCAGTTTACTAGCGGGGTCGGAGACCCAGTACTTC
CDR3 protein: CASSLLAGSETQYF

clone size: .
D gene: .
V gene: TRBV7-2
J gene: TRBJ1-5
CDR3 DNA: TGTGCCAGCAGCCCCCGGGCAGGGGTTCATCAGCCCCAGCATTTT
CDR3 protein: CASSPRAGVHQPQHF

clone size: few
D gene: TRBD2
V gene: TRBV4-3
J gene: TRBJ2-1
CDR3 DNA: TGCGCCAGCAGCCAAGTTGGTGGGACTAGTTACAATGAGCAGTTCTTC
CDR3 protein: CASSQVGGTSYNEQFF

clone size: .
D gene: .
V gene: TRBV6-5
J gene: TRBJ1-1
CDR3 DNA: TGTGCCAGCAGTTACCGCCTTCTACAGGGGAACACTGAAGCTTTCTTT
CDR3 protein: CASSYRLLQGNTEAFF

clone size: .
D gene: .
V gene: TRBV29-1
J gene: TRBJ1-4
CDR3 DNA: TGCAGCGTTAAAAGCCAAGGGGGTTTAGTTGAAAAACTGTTTTTT
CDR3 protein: CSVKSQGGLVEKLFF

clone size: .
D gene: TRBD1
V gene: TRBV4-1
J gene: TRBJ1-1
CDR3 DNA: TGCGCCAGCAGCCAAACTGGGACAGGGATCATAGCTTTCTTT
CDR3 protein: CASSQTGTGIIAFF

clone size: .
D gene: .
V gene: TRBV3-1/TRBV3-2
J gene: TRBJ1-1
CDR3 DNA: TGTGCCAGCAGCCAAGATGGGCAGGGTGGGAAGAACACTGAAGCTTTCTTT
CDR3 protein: CASSQDGQGGKNTEAFF

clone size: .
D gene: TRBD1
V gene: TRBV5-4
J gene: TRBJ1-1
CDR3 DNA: TGTGCCAGCAGCCCGCAGGGGGTCCGGGACACTGAAGCTTTCTTT
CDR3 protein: CASSPQGVRDTEAFF

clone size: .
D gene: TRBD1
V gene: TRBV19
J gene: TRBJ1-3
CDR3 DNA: TGTGCCAGTAGTGTCCTTCCGGGACAGGGTTTTTCGTCACGCGGAAACACCATATATTTT
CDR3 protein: CASSVLPGQGFSSRGNTIYF

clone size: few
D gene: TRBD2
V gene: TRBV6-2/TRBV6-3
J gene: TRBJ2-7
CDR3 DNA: TGTGCCAGCAGCCCTACCGCCTTACTAGCGGGGGTCTACGAGCAGTACTTC
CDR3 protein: CASSPTALLAGVYEQYF

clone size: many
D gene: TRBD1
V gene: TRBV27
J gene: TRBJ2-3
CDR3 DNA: TGTGCCAGCACCCAGTTGGGGACAGGGCGGAGAGATACGCAGTATTTT
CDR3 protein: CASTQLGTGRRDTQYF

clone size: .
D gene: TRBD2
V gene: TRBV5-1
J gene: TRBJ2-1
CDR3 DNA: TGCGCCAGCAGCTCGCTGACTAGCAACAATGAGCAGTTCTTC
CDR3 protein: CASSSLTSNNEQFF

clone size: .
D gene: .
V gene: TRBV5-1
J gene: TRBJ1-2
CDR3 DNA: TGCGCCAGCAGCTTGGCCCCGGGAGACTATGGCTACACCTTC
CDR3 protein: CASSLAPGDYGYTF

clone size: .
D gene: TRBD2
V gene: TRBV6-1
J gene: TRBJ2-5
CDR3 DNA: TGTGCCAGCAGTGAAGGTGGTTGGGTCGGACTAGCGGGGGGCTGGGAGACCCAGTACTTC
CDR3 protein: CASSEGGWVGLAGGWETQYF

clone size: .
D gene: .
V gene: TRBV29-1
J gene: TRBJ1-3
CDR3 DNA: TGCAGCGTTGAAGGAGAGGGGGGGGCACCGGGAAACACCATATATTTT
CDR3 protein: CSVEGEGGAPGNTIYF

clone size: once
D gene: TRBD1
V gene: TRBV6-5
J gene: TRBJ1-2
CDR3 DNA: TGTGCCAGCAGTTCAGGACAGGTTGGCTACACCTTC
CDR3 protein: CASSSGQVGYTF

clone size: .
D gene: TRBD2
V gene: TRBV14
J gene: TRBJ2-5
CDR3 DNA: TGTGCCAGCAGCCACCCCGGGACTAGCGTTGGAGAGACCCAGTACTTC
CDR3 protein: CASSHPGTSVGETQYF

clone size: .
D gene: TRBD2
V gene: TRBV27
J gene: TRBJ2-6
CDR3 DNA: TGTGCCAGCAGGGTGCTAGCGGTCTCTGGGGCCAACGTCCTGACTTTC
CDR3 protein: CASRVLAVSGANVLTF

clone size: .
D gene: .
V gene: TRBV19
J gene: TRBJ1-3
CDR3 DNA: TGTGCCAGTAGTATTGCCAGGATCTCTGGAAACACCATATATTTT
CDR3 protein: CASSIARISGNTIYF

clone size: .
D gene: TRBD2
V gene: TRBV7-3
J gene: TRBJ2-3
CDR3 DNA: TGTGCCAGCAGCTTATCGGCAGCGGGAGTAGATACGCAGTATTTT
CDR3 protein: CASSLSAAGVDTQYF

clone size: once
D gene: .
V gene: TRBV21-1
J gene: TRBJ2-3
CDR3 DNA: TGTGCCAGCAAGGGGCAGTTCACAGATACGCAGTATTTT
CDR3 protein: CASKGQFTDTQYF

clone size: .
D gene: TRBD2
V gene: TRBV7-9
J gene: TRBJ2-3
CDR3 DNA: TGTGCCAGCAGCCCGCCCGGGGGGGGAGGAGATACGCAGTATTTT
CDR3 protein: CASSPPGGGGDTQYF

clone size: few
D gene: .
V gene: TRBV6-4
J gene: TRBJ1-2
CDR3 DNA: TGTGCCAGCAGTGACGATGACCCGGAGAGGGATGGCTACACCTTC
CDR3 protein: CASSDDDPERDGYTF

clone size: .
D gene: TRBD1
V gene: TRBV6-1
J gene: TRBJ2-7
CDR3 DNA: TGTGCCAGCAGTGAAGGCAGGGGGCTTACCTACGAGCAGTACTTC
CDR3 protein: CASSEGRGLTYEQYF

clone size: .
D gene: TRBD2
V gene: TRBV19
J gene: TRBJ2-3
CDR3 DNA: TGTGCCAGCGCGACTAGCGGTAGCACAGATACGCAGTATTTT
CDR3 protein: CASATSGSTDTQYF

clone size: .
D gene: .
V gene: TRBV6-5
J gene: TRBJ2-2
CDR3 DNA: TGTGCCAGCAGTCTGACTAGCACCGGGGAGCTGTTTTTT
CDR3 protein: CASSLTSTGELFF

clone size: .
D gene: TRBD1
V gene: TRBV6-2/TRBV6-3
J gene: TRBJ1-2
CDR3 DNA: TGTGCCAGCAGTGGGACAGGGGAATATGGCTACACCTTC
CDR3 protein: CASSGTGEYGYTF

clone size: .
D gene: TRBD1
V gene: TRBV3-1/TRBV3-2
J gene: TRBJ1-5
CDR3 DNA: TGTGCCAGCAGCCAAGGGACAGGAAGCAATCAGCCCCAGCATTTT
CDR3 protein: CASSQGTGSNQPQHF

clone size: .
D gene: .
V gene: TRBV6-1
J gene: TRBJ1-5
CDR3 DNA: TGTGCCAGCAGTGAAGGAAGTCATAGCAGCAATCAGCCCCAGCATTTT
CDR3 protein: CASSEGSHSSNQPQHF

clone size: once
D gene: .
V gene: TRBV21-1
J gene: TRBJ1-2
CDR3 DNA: TGTGCCAGCAGCAAAGAGGAGGACCTGCCAAAGTACTATGGCTACACCTTC
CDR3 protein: CASSKEEDLPKYYGYTF

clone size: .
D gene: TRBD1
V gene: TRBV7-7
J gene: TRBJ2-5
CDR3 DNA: TGTGCCAGCAGCCAGACAGGGGGGGAAGGGACCCAGTACTTC
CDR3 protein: CASSQTGGEGTQYF

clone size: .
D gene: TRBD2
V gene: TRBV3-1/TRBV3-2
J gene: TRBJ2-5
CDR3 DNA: TGTGCCAGCAGCCAAGGAAACGGGAGACTAGCGGAAGAGACCCAGTACTTC
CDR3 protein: CASSQGNGRLAEETQYF

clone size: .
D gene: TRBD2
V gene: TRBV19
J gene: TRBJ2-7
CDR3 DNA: TGTGCCAGTAGTTTCGGGGGGGCAACCTACGAGCAGTACTTC
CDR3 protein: CASSFGGATYEQYF

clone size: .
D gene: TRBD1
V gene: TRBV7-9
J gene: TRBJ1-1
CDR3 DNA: TGTGCCAGCAGCTACGCCCCCCAGGGGGGCACTGAAGCTTTCTTT
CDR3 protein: CASSYAPQGGTEAFF

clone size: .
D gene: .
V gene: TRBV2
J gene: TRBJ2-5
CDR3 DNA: TGTGCCAGCAGTGACCCCCCGCCCGCAGAAGAGACCCAGTACTTC
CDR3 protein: CASSDPPPAEETQYF

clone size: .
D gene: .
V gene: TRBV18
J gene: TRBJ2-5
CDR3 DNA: TGTGCCAGCTCACCAGACAGCAATTCCCCAGAGACCCAGTACTTC
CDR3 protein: CASSPDSNSPETQYF

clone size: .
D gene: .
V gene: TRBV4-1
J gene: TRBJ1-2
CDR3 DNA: TGCGCCAGCAGCCAAGGTCTTGCGAGACTTAGTAACCCCTATGGCTACACCTTC
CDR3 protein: CASSQGLARLSNPYGYTF

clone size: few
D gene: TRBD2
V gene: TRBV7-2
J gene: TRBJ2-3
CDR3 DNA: TGTGCCAGCAGCTTTAGAGCGGGAGGAGTAGCAGATACGCAGTATTTT
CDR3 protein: CASSFRAGGVADTQYF

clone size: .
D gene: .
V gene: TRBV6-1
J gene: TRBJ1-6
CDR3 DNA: TGTGCCAGCAGTGAAGGTGGCAGACCCCTCCACTTT
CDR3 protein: CASSEGGRPLHF

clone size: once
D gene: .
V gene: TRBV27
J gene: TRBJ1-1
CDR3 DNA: TGTGCCAGCAGTTTATCCGGGACATTGAACACTGAAGCTTTCTTT
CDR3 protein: CASSLSGTLNTEAFF

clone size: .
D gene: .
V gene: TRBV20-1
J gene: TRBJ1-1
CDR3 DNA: TGCAGTGCTAGTGGGCAGAACACTGAAGCTTTCTTT
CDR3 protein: CSASGQNTEAFF

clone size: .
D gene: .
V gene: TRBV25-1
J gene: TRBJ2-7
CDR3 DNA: TGTGCCAGCAGTGAATTAGGGGGGGACTACGAGCAGTACTTC
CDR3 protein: CASSELGGDYEQYF